Below, 28 T cell receptor beta chains from the same sample are listed, as sequenced in a study of metastatic and nonmetastatic thyroid tumors. Each patient came to thyroid surgery without any prior treatment (of any kind). TCRdb used MiXCR to call clones anew from the PCR reads. The data contain fewer than 20,000 clones, approximately 28% of them singletons. Sequenced: tumor tissue. Receptors originate from a male donor with papillary thyroid cancer or a benign thyroid nodule (not recorded which). Some clones in this sample may be carry-over from other donors' samples.

This clone was counted ten times or more. The rearrangement links TRBV2 to TRBJ1-1; D not resolved. CDR3 length: 13 residues. The germline gives CDR1 SNHLY, CDR2 FYNNEI. Deletions cut 8 bases from V and 4 bases from J, with 14 bases between. In nucleotides, the CDR3 is TGTGCCAGCGGCCAAGGTAGGAGCACTGAAGCTTTCTTT. Translated: CASGQGRSTEAFF.

The CDR3 coding sequence is TGTGCCAGCAGTTTACCGAGCGGGATTAGCACAGATACGCAGTATTTT. Amino acid sequence: CASSLPSGISTDTQYF. The gene calls are TRBV27 and TRBJ2-3; 7 bases are shared with TRBD2. V shed 2 bases and J 0 bases; nucleotides not matched to a gene: 5. Germline V gives CDR1 MNHEY, CDR2 SMNVEV (reference sequence). The CDR3 is 16 amino acids.

This clone was observed many times. The chain carries TRBV4-2 and TRBJ2-5; 9 bases align to TRBD2. Germline-derived CDR1 and CDR2 are LGHNA and YNFKEQ. After removal of 3 bases from V and 3 bases from J, the junction contained 2 bases not matched to a gene. This CDR3 is built from 14 residues. The CDR3 sequence: CASSHRLAEETQYF. DNA for the CDR3: TGTGCCAGCAGCCATCGACTAGCGGAAGAGACCCAGTACTTC.

This clone showed up just once. The J gene is TRBJ1-1, the V gene TRBV5-1, with a possible D match to TRBD1 (5 bases). V was shortened by 4 bases and J by 8 bases, with 18 bases between the two germline ends. The CDR3 is 14 amino acids. Germline V gives CDR1 SGHRS, CDR2 YFSETQ. The CDR3 nucleotides read TGCGCCAGCAGCGCATGTACAGGCGTCCCGGAAGCTTTCTTT. Residues: CASSACTGVPEAFF. Together with reference TRBV5-1 and TRBJ1-1, the CDR3 gives the full variable domain: KAGVTQTPRYLIKTRGQQVTLSCSPISGHRSVSWYQQTPGQGLQFLFEYFSETQRNKGNFPGRFSGRQFSNSRSEMNVSTLELGDSALYLCASSACTGVPEAFFGQGTRLTVV.

This clone was detected many times. The J gene is TRBJ2-5, the V gene TRBV3-1; 12 nucleotides align to TRBD2. CDR1 and CDR2 from the germline V gene are LGHDT and YNNKEL (reference sequence). CDR3 length equals 14 residues. Unmatched junction bases numbered 5, after V lost 7 bases and J lost 5 bases. This chain's CDR3 is CASKTTSGSETQYF. CDR3 nucleotides: TGTGCCAGCAAAACGACTAGCGGGAGTGAGACCCAGTACTTC.

There are many counts of this clone. This chain joins TRBV5-4 and TRBJ2-7, with a possible D match to TRBD2 (5 bases). Germline V lookup: CDR1 SGHNT, CDR2 YYREEE (reference sequence). Trimming left V 4 bases short and J 7 bases short, with 15 bases between. The CDR3 sequence is 13 residues long. DNA of the CDR3: TGTGCCAGCAGCGCCGGGGTCCTAAGAGAGCAGTACTTC. Protein product: CASSAGVLREQYF.

This clone was seen once. Its ends do not fully match the called genes, so a read error is possible. V and J are TRBV6-2 or TRBV6-3 and TRBJ1-5; D ambiguous. CDR1 MNHEY and CDR2 SVGEGT come from the germline V gene. The CDR3 covers 16 residues. The CDR3 here is CASSPPKQSSNQPQPF. CDR3 nucleotides: TGTGCGAGCAGTCCCCCTAAACAGAGCAGCAATCAGCCCCAGCCTTTT.

Only a few counts were recorded for this clone. The rearrangement uses TRBV4-2 and TRBJ2-1; 13 bases match TRBD2. The CDR3 is made up of 20 amino acids. Germline V gives CDR1 LGHNA, CDR2 YNFKEQ. J lost 4 bases, V lost 4 bases, and 16 bases had no gene match. CDR3 loop: CASSPHGCGGGLAGYNEQFF. The CDR3 DNA reads TGTGCCAGCAGCCCGCACGGGTGCGGGGGGGGACTAGCGGGGTACAATGAGCAGTTCTTC.

A few counts support this clone. This chain connects TRBV6-1 to TRBJ2-7, with 9 positions matching TRBD1. V gave up 11 bases and J gave up 3 bases; unmatched junction bases: 8. Germline loops: CDR1 MNHNS, CDR2 SASEGT. CDR3 size: 13 residues. CDR3 amino acids: CASRTGEVYEQYF. CDR3 coding DNA: TGTGCCTCCCGGACAGGGGAGGTCTACGAGCAGTACTTC.

In this sample, this clone turned up many times. This chain joins TRBV6-1 and TRBJ2-5; 9 nucleotides align to TRBD2. CDR1 is MNHNS, CDR2 SASEGT, per germline. CDR3 length: 15 residues. The V and J ends lost 7 bases and 1 base, in that order; junction bases with no gene match: 7. DNA for the CDR3: TGTGCCAGCAAGGGACTAGCCACGGCCCAAGAGACCCAGTACTTC. It yields the protein CASKGLATAQETQYF.

The rearrangement links TRBV6-1 to TRBJ2-6; a weak D match, TRBD2 (5 bases). Germline assignment: CDR1 MNHNS and CDR2 SASEGT. The V end was cut by 7 bases, the J end by 2 bases, with 9 bases between. The CDR3 loop spans 14 amino acids. CDR3 sequence (DNA): TGTGCCAGCAAGACTATGCCTGGGGCCAACGTCCTGACTTTC. This encodes CASKTMPGANVLTF.

This clone was observed a handful of times. J is TRBJ1-2 and V is TRBV28, with D perhaps TRBD1 (6 bases). CDR1 and CDR2 from the germline V gene are MDHEN and SYDVKM. Trimming cost V 7 bases and J 3 bases, with 15 bases left between them. This CDR3 is 14 amino acids long. The CDR3 loop reads CASTPGQIYYGYTF. The CDR3 DNA is TGTGCCAGCACCCCGGGACAAATCTACTATGGCTACACCTTC.

This clone showed up many times. The genes are TRBV7-6 and TRBJ2-5; no clear D gene. Per the germline V gene, CDR1 is SGHVS and CDR2 is FNYEAQ. CDR3 size: 14 residues. Trimming removed 1 base at V and 2 bases at J, with 8 bases between. The CDR3 DNA reads as TGTGCCAGCAGCTTAGAGATCGCACAAGAGACCCAGTACTTC. Translating it yields CASSLEIAQETQYF.

This clone was found many times. This chain links TRBV2 with TRBJ1-2; 7 positions agree with TRBD1. Trimming took 7 bases from V and 5 from J; bases not matched to a gene: 13. Looked up from germline, CDR1 is SNHLY and CDR2 is FYNNEI. This CDR3 has 15 amino acids. The CDR3 spells CASKSVRGSEYGYTF. Here the CDR3 DNA reads TGTGCCAGCAAATCGGTCAGGGGGTCGGAGTATGGCTACACCTTC.

V gene TRBV9 combines with J gene TRBJ1-1, with no clear D. CDR1 is SGDLS and CDR2 is YYNGEE in the germline V gene. CDR3 size: 13 residues. V was clipped by 0 bases and J by 0 bases, with 3 bases between them. The CDR3 region has the DNA TGTGCCAGCAGCGTAGGAATGAACACTGAAGCTTTCTTT. It is translated as CASSVGMNTEAFF.

Note on this clone: Other nucleotide sequences from this sample produce the same CDR3. V and J are TRBV11-3 and TRBJ2-7; 10 bases line up with TRBD1. The V gene's germline CDR1 is SGHNT and CDR2 YENEEA. The CDR3 is 16 residues long. The J segment lost 4 bases and the V segment lost 5 bases, leaving 11 bases of the junction unmatched. CDR3 nucleotide sequence: TGTGCCAGCAGCCGAATCGACAGGGGGCATTCATACGAGCAGTACTTC. Amino acids: CASSRIDRGHSYEQYF.

The chain recombines TRBV20-1 with TRBJ2-5; 8 nucleotides match TRBD1. The junction had 10 bases not matched to a gene; V was cut back by 2 bases and J by 5 bases. Germline V gives CDR1 DFQATT, CDR2 SNEGSKA (reference sequence). This CDR3 spans 15 amino acids. CDR3 protein: CSARTVQGDVETQYF. In DNA, the CDR3 is TGCAGTGCTAGAACCGTACAGGGGGACGTCGAGACCCAGTACTTC.

This clone ranks as medium-sized. The junction departs from the called germline gene at one end, perhaps through a read error. V usage is TRBV7-7 and J usage is TRBJ2-3; possible D gene TRBD1, 6 bases. The CDR3 has 17 residues. From germline, CDR1 is SSHAT and CDR2 FNYEAQ (reference sequence). The CDR3, as DNA: TGTGCTAGCAGCTTAGCACCAACAGGGTTGGGGACAGATACGCAGTATTTT. It encodes CASSLAPTGLGTDTQYF.

There are many counts of this clone. A junction end diverges from the germline sequence, so it may reflect a read error. This rearrangement joins TRBV20-1 to TRBJ2-1; no clear D gene. The CDR3 runs 12 residues. The germline gives CDR1 DFQATT, CDR2 SNEGSKA (reference sequence). CDR3 region: CSARVKLEDVSF. The CDR3 DNA is TGCAGTGCTAGAGTTAAACTTGAGGATGTCTCCTTC.

For this clone: The same CDR3 also results from other DNA sequences found in this sample. The chain joins TRBV27 to TRBJ2-6; TRBD1 agrees at 7 bases. Germline CDR1 is MNHEY and CDR2 is SMNVEV (reference sequence). The length of the CDR3 is 17 residues. The V and J ends lost 1 base and 0 bases, in that order; junction bases with no gene match: 3. CDR3 protein: CASSLFGTASGANVLTF. In nucleotides, the CDR3 is TGTGCCAGCAGTTTATTTGGGACAGCCTCTGGGGCCAACGTCCTGACTTTC.

This clone ranks as medium-sized. This chain connects TRBV6-1 to TRBJ1-1, with TRBD1 matching over 7 bases. The CDR3 runs 14 residues. V trimming: 5 bases; J trimming: 2 bases; junction bases outside the gene matches: 5. Looked up from germline, CDR1 is MNHNS and CDR2 is SASEGT. The CDR3 nucleotides read TGTGCCAGCAGTACCGGGACAGCTAACACTGAAGCTTTCTTT. Translation gives CASSTGTANTEAFF.

This clone has more than one count but fewer than ten. The V and J genes are TRBV6-8 and TRBJ2-7; D possibly corresponds to TRBD2 (5 bases). CDR3 length: 11 residues. Germline lookup yields CDR1 MNHGY and CDR2 SAAAGT. Trimming removed 8 bases from V and 6 bases from J, with 11 bases in between. The CDR3 region is CASPGEGEQYF. In nucleotides, the CDR3 is TGTGCCAGCCCCGGAGAGGGCGAGCAGTACTTC.

Relative to its sample, this clone is medium-sized. The chain has TRBV13 and TRBJ1-1; D gene ambiguous. Trimming stripped 2 bases from V and 2 bases from J, with 12 bases between. This CDR3 has 15 residues. The germline gives CDR1 PRHDT, CDR2 FYEKMQ (reference sequence). Written as DNA, the CDR3 is TGTGCCAGCAGCTTAAATTCCCTAGGTAACACTGAAGCTTTCTTT. Protein: CASSLNSLGNTEAFF. The full variable domain, completed using reference TRBV13 and TRBJ1-1, is AAGVIQSPRHLIKEKRETATLKCYPIPRHDTVYWYQQGPGQDPQFLISFYEKMQSDKGSIPDRFSAQQFSDYHSELNMSSLELGDSALYFCASSLNSLGNTEAFFGQGTRLTVV.

This clone is medium-sized in the sample. This sequence joins TRBV2 and TRBJ2-7; 9 bases align to TRBD1. This CDR3 spans 14 amino acids. The germline V gene has CDR1 SNHLY and CDR2 FYNNEI. J gave up 4 bases and V 3 bases, and 4 bases lay outside the gene matches. CDR3 sequence (DNA): TGTGCCAGCAGTGAGGACAGGGGTATATACGAGCAGTACTTC. This encodes CASSEDRGIYEQYF. The variable domain in full, with the rest retrieved from reference TRBV2 and TRBJ2-7, is EPEVTQTPSHQVTQMGQEVILRCVPISNHLYFYWYRQILGQKVEFLVSFYNNEISEKSEIFDDQFSVERPDGSNFTLKIRSTKLEDSAMYFCASSEDRGIYEQYFGPGTRLTVT.

This clone was found a few times. This CDR3 is also generated by other DNA sequences in the sample. The gene calls are TRBV20-1 and TRBJ2-5; 10 bases align to TRBD2. The CDR3 covers 13 residues. The junction had 5 bases not matched to a gene; V was cut back by 5 bases and J by 5 bases. The germline V gene encodes CDR1 DFQATT and CDR2 SNEGSKA (reference sequence). The CDR3 protein is CSAERAGGETQYF. The CDR3 coding sequence is TGCAGTGCTGAACGAGCGGGAGGGGAGACCCAGTACTTC.

This clone was picked up many times. The rearrangement joins TRBV3-1 to TRBJ2-3, with 9 nucleotides matching TRBD1. The CDR3 runs 16 residues. CDR1 is LGHDT, CDR2 YNNKEL, per germline (reference sequence). V was pared by 1 base and J by 3 bases, with 5 bases of the junction left unmatched. The CDR3 sequence: CASSQGQGGGTDTQYF. The CDR3, as DNA: TGTGCCAGCAGCCAAGGACAGGGGGGGGGGACAGATACGCAGTATTTT.

By its share, this clone is medium-sized (0.01 to 0.1%). The chain couples TRBV20-1 to TRBJ1-2; a weak D match, TRBD1 (5 bases). The V and J ends lost 0 bases and 3 bases respectively, with 14 bases between them. The CDR3 sequence is 15 residues long. CDR1 and CDR2 (germline): DFQATT, SNEGSKA (reference sequence). This CDR3 is CSARDKSLGDYGYTF. The CDR3 DNA sequence: TGCAGTGCTAGAGATAAAAGTCTGGGGGACTATGGCTACACCTTC.

The chain links TRBV20-1 to TRBJ2-7; tentative D call: TRBD1 (7 bases). The V gene lost 6 bases and the J gene lost 5 bases, with 17 bases spanning the gap. CDR1 is DFQATT, CDR2 SNEGSKA, per germline (reference sequence). The CDR3 extends over 13 amino acids. The CDR3, as DNA: TGCAGTGCGGAGGGACAGCCGCCGGACGAGCAGTACTTC. It yields the protein CSAEGQPPDEQYF.